This TCR beta chain was sequenced in a study of chemoradiotherapy in HPV16-positive cancers. Repeated repertoire sampling spanned the course of chemoradiotherapy. Remarks on this clone: The antigen is not known.

Germline V gene sequence: CDR1 LNHDA, CDR2 SQIVND (reference sequence). The CDR3 has 12 residues. V shed 10 bases, J shed 12 bases, and the junction held 12 bases outside the gene matches. TCRdb's copy holds only in-frame clones and misses some; the assay was immunoSEQ multiplex PCR. Among 45,000 to 60,000 clones listed, around nine tenths were seen once. Notes on the study in general: Candidate HPV-specific clones and E7-related TCR motifs grew in tumor during treatment. Better recurrence-free survival went with HPV-responsive T-cell expansion in HPV16-positive patients.

The source was blood, collected from a patient who underwent chemoradiotherapy. The sequence derives from a human donor with HPV-associated anogenital cancer. The rearrangement links TRBV19 to TRBJ1-2; TRBD1 matches at 9 bases. Here the CDR3 DNA reads TGTGCCACCGATCAAAACAGGGGGCAACACACCTTC. Amino acid sequence: CATDQNRGQHTF.